Below, 25 T cell receptor beta chains from the same sample are listed, as sequenced in a study of blood T cells in healthy people across ages. Then a second PCR, running roughly 6 to 12 cycles, was carried out with a sample-barcoded 5' primer and a J-beta primer mix. TCRdb reprocessed the 5' RACE reads with MiXCR, giving one entry per CDR3 protein. The sample lists 1.2 million to 1.5 million distinct CDR3 sequences, 40% to 50% seen once, with less than 8% in the top ten. Material for sequencing was blood. The source is a young woman in good health.

The genes are TRBV10-3 and TRBJ2-2; D perhaps matches TRBD2 (6 bases). Trimming pared 6 bases from V and 5 bases from J, leaving 10 bases between. This CDR3 has 13 residues. Per germline, CDR1 ENHRY and CDR2 SYGVKD. The CDR3 DNA is TGTGCCATCAGCCCTCGGGGGACCGGGGAGCTGTTTTTT. It specifies CAISPRGTGELFF.

The rearrangement links TRBV7-9 to TRBJ1-2; 10 bases are a match to TRBD1. Germline V gene data show CDR1 as SEHNR and CDR2 as FQNEAQ (reference sequence). The junction had 9 bases not matched to a gene; V was cut back by 5 bases and J by 3 bases. The CDR3 is 16 residues long. As DNA, the CDR3 is TGTGCCAGCAGCACGGACAGGGGGGCTATGGACTATGGCTACACCTTC. Residues: CASSTDRGAMDYGYTF.

This chain joins TRBV28 and TRBJ2-7; maybe TRBD1 (5 bases). Germline CDR1 MDHEN, CDR2 SYDVKM. CDR3 length equals 17 residues. V dropped 5 bases and J dropped 3 bases, with 23 bases sitting between them. CDR3 DNA: TGTGCCAGCAGTCCATCCCTTTTAGGGGCCGCGCTCTACGAGCAGTACTTC. Amino acid sequence: CASSPSLLGAALYEQYF.

The J gene is TRBJ2-7, the V gene TRBV2, with D possibly matching TRBD1 (5 bases). Looked up from germline, CDR1 is SNHLY and CDR2 is FYNNEI. V lost 0 bases to trimming and J lost 2 bases, with 8 bases between them. The CDR3 totals 14 residues. CDR3 loop: CASSEAQGTYEQYF. The CDR3 coding sequence is TGTGCCAGCAGTGAAGCGCAGGGTACCTACGAGCAGTACTTC.

This clonotype was counted between two and nine times. The chain combines TRBV6-1 with TRBJ1-1; D unclear. CDR3 length: 13 residues. Germline CDR1 and CDR2: MNHNS and SASEGT. V dropped 3 bases and J dropped 5 bases, with 10 bases sitting between them. The CDR3 DNA follows: TGTGCCAGCAGTGATTCCCACAAGACTGAAGCTTTCTTT. Amino acid sequence: CASSDSHKTEAFF.

To note about this clonotype: Mismatch with germline at one junction end may stem from a read error. The CDR3: CASSEAGGSYQETQYF. CDR3 sequence (DNA): TGTGCCAGCAGCGAAGCAGGGGGCTCGTACCAAGAGACCCAGTACTTC. The chain carries TRBV6-1 and TRBJ2-5; 8 bases align to TRBD1. The CDR3 extends over 16 amino acids. Per the germline V gene, CDR1 is MNHNS and CDR2 is SASEGT.

To note about this clonotype: This may be a read error: a much more frequent sequence differs by one nucleotide. The chain uses TRBV5-1 and TRBJ2-4, with 7 nucleotides matching TRBD2. The length of the CDR3 is 14 residues. Losses at the gene ends were 4 bases for V and 13 bases for J; bases not matched to a gene: 14. Germline CDR1 SGHRS, CDR2 YFSETQ. The chain's CDR3 is CASSDGTNPWEQYF. In DNA, the CDR3 is TGCGCCAGCAGCGACGGGACTAACCCCTGGGAGCAGTACTTC.

The V call is TRBV5-6, the J call TRBJ2-3, with D unclear. Trimming took off 0 bases at V and 9 bases at J, with 8 bases between the two ends. The germline CDR1 and CDR2 sequences are SGHDT and YYEEEE. This CDR3 comprises 12 residues. Here the CDR3 DNA reads TGTGCCAGCAGCTTGGCGCCCTCAACGCAGTATTTT. It codes for CASSLAPSTQYF.

This chain connects TRBV11-2 to TRBJ1-4; no clear D. The germline V gene has CDR1 SGHAT and CDR2 FQNNGV. V lost 1 base, J lost 6 bases, and 3 bases lay in between. The CDR3 covers 12 residues. CDR3 protein: CASSLVYEKLFF. CDR3 bases: TGTGCCAGCAGCTTAGTTTATGAAAAACTGTTTTTT. The full variable domain, its missing parts supplied by reference TRBV11-2 and TRBJ1-4, is EAGVAQSPRYKIIEKRQSVAFWCNPISGHATLYWYQQILGQGPKLLIQFQNNGVVDDSQLPKDRFSAERLKGVDSTLKIQPAKLEDSAVYLCASSLVYEKLFFGSGTQLSVL.

This clonotype showed up just a few times. The chain recombines TRBV28 with TRBJ2-5; possibly TRBD1 for D (6 bases). Germline V gene sequence: CDR1 MDHEN, CDR2 SYDVKM. Trimming took 5 bases from V and 0 from J, leaving 13 bases between them. CDR3 length: 15 amino acids. CDR3 residues: CASSPQGPYQETQYF. For the CDR3, the DNA is TGTGCCAGCAGTCCACAGGGTCCGTACCAAGAGACCCAGTACTTC.

This sequence joins TRBV7-2 and TRBJ2-7; no definite D call. The CDR3 is made up of 14 amino acids. Germline V CDR1 and CDR2: SGHTA, FQGNSA. V was trimmed by 5 bases and J by 3 bases, leaving 14 bases between them. This CDR3 reads CASSPSVELYEQYF. CDR3 DNA sequence: TGTGCCAGCAGCCCCTCGGTGGAGCTCTACGAGCAGTACTTC. The complete variable domain, with remaining parts taken from reference TRBV7-2 and TRBJ2-7, reads GAGVSQSPSNKVTEKGKDVELRCDPISGHTALYWYRQSLGQGLEFLIYFQGNSAPDKSGLPSDRFSAERTGGSVSTLTIQRTQQEDSAVYLCASSPSVELYEQYFGPGTRLTVT.

Points on this clonotype: At one of its ends the junction is not consistent with the germline gene, which may arise from a read error. This chain joins TRBV6-1 and TRBJ1-2; D gene uncertain. The CDR3 length is 14 residues. The germline gives CDR1 MNHNS, CDR2 SASEGT. For the CDR3, the DNA is TGTGTCAGCAGTGAACCTACACCTTCCTATGGCTACACCTTC. It is translated as CVSSEPTPSYGYTF.

This chain uses TRBV7-9 with TRBJ1-3, with 9 bases that match TRBD1. Germline loops: CDR1 SEHNR, CDR2 FQNEAQ (reference sequence). Trimming cost V 4 bases and J 7 bases; bases outside gene matches: 8. The CDR3 totals 15 residues. CDR3 sequence: CASSSTWTGENTIYF. The CDR3 region has the DNA TGTGCCAGCAGCTCGACCTGGACAGGGGAGAACACCATATATTTT.

The rearrangement uses TRBV29-1 and TRBJ2-2; TRBD2 matches at 12 bases. The CDR3 is 14 residues long. The germline V gene has CDR1 SQVTM and CDR2 ANQGSEA. The ends lost 4 bases at V and 7 bases at J; junction bases unmatched: 4. The CDR3 DNA follows: TGCAGCGTTGCTAGCGGGAGGGCCATCGGGGAGCTGTTTTTT. Translating gives CSVASGRAIGELFF.

Only a few counts were recorded for this clonotype. V and J are TRBV12-3 or TRBV12-4 and TRBJ2-7; the D call may be TRBD1 or TRBD2 (5 bases each). The V end was cut by 5 bases, the J end by 5 bases, with 16 bases between. This CDR3 has 14 residues. CDR3 residues: CASSPSGRNDEQYF. In DNA, the CDR3 is TGTGCCAGCAGTCCGTCGGGACGGAATGACGAGCAGTACTTC.

V and J are TRBV7-3 and TRBJ2-5; no definite D call. This CDR3 comprises 15 residues. Germline assignment: CDR1 SGHTA and CDR2 FQGTGA. V was cut by 5 bases and J by 11 bases, with 24 bases left in between. The CDR3 region is CASSPQIGLFNEQYF. CDR3 bases: TGTGCCAGCAGCCCCCAAATAGGCCTATTCAATGAGCAGTACTTC. Supplemented by reference TRBV7-3 and TRBJ2-5, the full variable domain reads GAGVSQTPSNKVTEKGKYVELRCDPISGHTALYWYRQSLGQGPEFLIYFQGTGAADDSGLPNDRFFAVRPEGSVSTLKIQRTERGDSAVYLCASSPQIGLFNEQYFGPGTRLLVL.

This clonotype was counted between two and nine times. The chain uses TRBV10-2 and TRBJ2-3, with a tentative D call TRBD2 (6 bases). Germline CDR1 and CDR2: WSHSY and SAAADI. The CDR3 has 14 residues. V gave up 8 bases and J gave up 6 bases, with 18 bases separating them. CDR3 DNA sequence: TGCGCCAGCCAACAGGCCGGCGGGGCGGATACGCAGTATTTT. It encodes CASQQAGGADTQYF.

The chain uses TRBV27 and TRBJ2-7, with D unclear. CDR3 length: 15 residues. Germline V gene lookup returns CDR1 MNHEY and CDR2 SMNVEV (reference sequence). V lost 5 bases and J lost 3, with 17 bases in between. Here the CDR3 reads CASSPKEQAHYEQYF. CDR3 in DNA: TGTGCCAGCAGTCCCAAAGAGCAGGCACACTACGAGCAGTACTTC.

The genes are TRBV12-3 or TRBV12-4 and TRBJ1-5, with D maybe TRBD1 (5 bases). V lost 7 bases and J lost 0, with 13 bases in between. This CDR3 has 15 residues. CDR3: CASTLGTGSNQPQHF. The CDR3 DNA sequence: TGTGCCAGCACCCTGGGGACGGGTAGCAATCAGCCCCAGCATTTT.

This clonotype was counted a few times. This chain links TRBV12-5 with TRBJ1-2, with D tentatively TRBD1 (5 bases). Germline lookup yields CDR1 LGHNT and CDR2 FRNRAP. Deletions cut 4 bases from V and 2 bases from J, with 14 bases between. The CDR3 consists of 15 residues. The CDR3 loop reads CASGSHMGDNYGYTF. In DNA, the CDR3 is TGTGCTAGTGGTTCACATATGGGGGACAACTATGGCTACACCTTC.

J is TRBJ2-5 and V is TRBV21-1; TRBD2 is the table's D call and was not checked against the DNA. TRBV21-1 is an annotated pseudogene. The CDR3 length is 15 residues. The CDR3 is CASGGSEKYQETQYF. The CDR3 DNA reads as TGTGCCAGCGGTGGTAGCGAGAAGTACCAAGAGACCCAGTACTTC.

This sequence joins TRBV29-1 and TRBJ2-1; D unclear. The CDR3 is 14 residues long. In germline, CDR1 is SQVTM, CDR2 ANQGSEA. V was trimmed by 4 bases and J by 1 base, leaving 11 bases between them. The CDR3 region has the DNA TGCAGCGTTGCCGAATTGGGGTCCTACAATGAGCAGTTCTTC. This sequence encodes CSVAELGSYNEQFF.

This clonotype was seen only a few times. The chain uses TRBV9 and TRBJ2-3; possible D gene TRBD2, 7 bases. CDR3 size: 15 residues. CDR1 and CDR2 (germline): SGDLS, YYNGEE. The V gene lost 7 bases and the J gene lost 3 bases, with 18 bases spanning the gap. Written as DNA, the CDR3 is TGTGCCAGCGGGGGGGCACTAGGGATTACAGATACGCAGTATTTT. Its protein product is CASGGALGITDTQYF. Full variable domain (rest looked up from reference TRBV9 and TRBJ2-3): DSGVTQTPKHLITATGQRVTLRCSPRSGDLSVYWYQQSLDQGLQFLIQYYNGEERAKGNILERFSAQQFPDLHSELNLSSLELGDSALYFCASGGALGITDTQYFGPGTRLTVL.

V is TRBV24-1 and J is TRBJ1-2; 8 bases align to TRBD1. CDR1 KGHDR and CDR2 SFDVKD come from the germline V gene. This CDR3 contains 14 residues. The V segment lost 6 bases and the J segment 2 bases; nucleotides outside the gene matches: 4. CDR3 sequence reads: CATSSRTGNYGYTF. The CDR3 DNA reads TGTGCCACCAGTAGCCGGACAGGGAACTATGGCTACACCTTC.

V gene TRBV6-5 combines with J gene TRBJ2-6; D is undetermined. CDR3 length: 15 amino acids. The V gene's germline CDR1 is MNHEY and CDR2 SVGAGI. V gave up 6 bases and J gave up 0 bases, with 9 bases separating them. The CDR3 DNA is TGTGCCAGCAGCCCAGTAGGCTCTGGGGCCAACGTCCTGACTTTC. This encodes CASSPVGSGANVLTF.